This entry lists 21 T cell receptor beta chains sequenced from one sample in a study of blood T cell repertoires in COVID-19. The protocol was immunoSEQ multiplex PCR, while the TCRdb copy is restricted to in-frame clones and leaves out a portion. This repertoire shows a few hundred thousand clones, nearly 90% found once; its top ten account for 0.7%. Sequenced sample: peripheral blood. These receptors originate from a human donor in a cohort sampled during active COVID-19.

The V and J genes are TRBV5-4 and TRBJ2-3; D unclear. Germline V gene data show CDR1 as SGHNT and CDR2 as YYREEE (reference sequence). This CDR3 spans 12 amino acids. Trimming cost V 4 bases and J 4 bases, with 7 bases left between them. The CDR3 loop reads CASSPSPDTQYF. CDR3 nucleotides: TGTGCCAGCAGCCCGTCCCCAGATACGCAGTATTTT. The variable domain in full, with the rest retrieved from reference TRBV5-4 and TRBJ2-3, is ETGVTQSPTHLIKTRGQQVTLRCSSQSGHNTVSWYQQALGQGPQFIFQYYREEENGRGNFPPRFSGLQFPNYSSELNVNALELDDSALYLCASSPSPDTQYFGPGTRLTVL.

The chain has TRBV19 and TRBJ1-5, with 7 bases matching TRBD1. From germline, CDR1 is LNHDA and CDR2 SQIVND (reference sequence). The CDR3 has 16 amino acids. J lost 5 bases, V lost 4 bases, and 11 bases had no gene match. Here the CDR3 reads CASSTSRQGGYQPQHF. As DNA, the CDR3 is TGTGCCAGTAGTACTTCACGGCAGGGGGGATATCAGCCCCAGCATTTT.

This sequence joins TRBV6-5 and TRBJ1-6; no clear D gene. The germline gives CDR1 MNHEY, CDR2 SVGAGI. V was trimmed by 7 bases and J by 0 bases, leaving 10 bases between them. The CDR3 is 15 amino acids. The CDR3 DNA follows: TGTGCCAGCATTCGCGGGAGCTCCTATAATTCACCCCTCCACTTT. This encodes CASIRGSSYNSPLHF.

The V call is TRBV5-4, the J call TRBJ2-3; 10 bases align to TRBD2. CDR3 size: 15 residues. The V and J ends lost 6 bases and 5 bases, in that order; junction bases with no gene match: 9. Germline loops: CDR1 SGHNT, CDR2 YYREEE (reference sequence). CDR3 region: CASTSSGRGGDTQYF. CDR3 DNA: TGTGCCAGCACCTCTAGCGGGAGAGGGGGAGATACGCAGTATTTT. Looking up the rest from reference TRBV5-4 and TRBJ2-3 gives the full variable domain: ETGVTQSPTHLIKTRGQQVTLRCSSQSGHNTVSWYQQALGQGPQFIFQYYREEENGRGNFPPRFSGLQFPNYSSELNVNALELDDSALYLCASTSSGRGGDTQYFGPGTRLTVL.

The J gene is TRBJ1-1, the V gene TRBV7-2; a possible D gene is TRBD1 (6 bases). From germline, CDR1 is SGHTA and CDR2 FQGNSA. This CDR3 region has 14 residues. Trimming stripped 6 bases from V and 0 bases from J, with 11 bases between. The CDR3 protein is CASSYTGLNTEAFF. In DNA form, the CDR3 reads TGTGCCAGCAGTTATACAGGGCTGAACACTGAAGCTTTCTTT.

The chain links TRBV4-1 to TRBJ1-2; possible D gene TRBD1, 5 bases. The CDR3 extends over 14 amino acids. Germline V gene lookup returns CDR1 MGHRA and CDR2 YSYEKL. The V gene lost 5 bases and the J gene lost 3 bases, with 13 bases spanning the gap. DNA of the CDR3: TGCGCCAGCAGCTTACACGGGACTGACTATGGCTACACCTTC. It is translated as CASSLHGTDYGYTF.

The V call is TRBV25-1, the J call TRBJ1-6, with unresolved D. Trimming removed 11 bases from V and 1 base from J, with 18 bases in between. Germline-derived CDR1 and CDR2 are MGHDK and SYGVNS. The CDR3 spans 16 residues. The CDR3 bases are TGTGCCTTCCCCCTGTTTCAACGGTCCTATAATTCACCCCTCCACTTT. Its translation: CAFPLFQRSYNSPLHF.

The rearrangement links TRBV23-1 to TRBJ2-3; 10 bases align to TRBD2. TRBV23-1 falls under the ORF class, with uncertain function. This CDR3 comprises 16 residues. V lost 3 bases to trimming and J lost 7 bases; unmatched junction nucleotides: 10. This chain's CDR3 is CASSQWSSGRVYTQYF. Here the CDR3 DNA reads TGCGCCAGCAGTCAGTGGTCTAGCGGGAGAGTTTATACGCAGTATTTT.

The chain links TRBV30 to TRBJ1-2; D uncertain. The CDR3 contains 14 residues. Germline V gene data show CDR1 as GTSNPN and CDR2 as SVGIG (reference sequence). V lost 3 bases, J lost 4 bases, and 15 bases lay in between. The CDR3 DNA is TGTGCCTGGAGCGAAGGAGGGTATCTCTATGGCTACACCTTC. Translation gives CAWSEGGYLYGYTF.

J is TRBJ1-1 and V is TRBV9, with D possibly being TRBD1 (6 bases). The V end lost 0 bases, the J end lost 11 bases, and 20 bases lay between the germline ends. This CDR3 is 15 amino acids long. CDR1 and CDR2 from the germline V gene are SGDLS and YYNGEE. The CDR3 spells CASSVEGGGPAPAFF. In DNA form, the CDR3 reads TGTGCCAGCAGCGTAGAGGGAGGGGGACCTGCTCCGGCTTTCTTT.

This chain connects TRBV5-1 to TRBJ2-3; 13 nucleotides align to TRBD2. Germline loops: CDR1 SGHRS, CDR2 YFSETQ. The J segment lost 8 bases and the V segment lost 3 bases, leaving 6 bases of the junction unmatched. The CDR3 runs 15 residues. CDR3 sequence reads: CASSYTSGGAGTQYF. Written as DNA, the CDR3 is TGCGCCAGCAGCTACACTAGCGGGGGGGCCGGTACGCAGTATTTT.

The chain is built from TRBV30 and TRBJ1-5; weak D call: TRBD1 (5 bases). The CDR3 sequence is 13 residues long. Germline loops: CDR1 GTSNPN, CDR2 SVGIG (reference sequence). V lost 2 bases and J lost 7, with 12 bases in between. Here the CDR3 reads CAWSTQGRQPQHF. DNA for the CDR3: TGTGCCTGGAGTACTCAGGGTAGGCAGCCCCAGCATTTT.

The rearrangement uses TRBV28 and TRBJ2-1; D is undetermined. Germline V gene data show CDR1 as MDHEN and CDR2 as SYDVKM. The CDR3 is 15 residues long. Trimming took 4 bases from V and 5 from J, leaving 15 bases between them. This CDR3 reads CASSSNFLPNNEQFF. The CDR3 DNA follows: TGTGCCAGCAGTTCTAATTTCCTACCCAACAATGAGCAGTTCTTC.

The chain employs TRBV5-1 and TRBJ1-2; unclear D gene. CDR3 length: 13 amino acids. Trimming removed 4 bases from V and 5 bases from J, with 12 bases in between. Per germline, CDR1 SGHRS and CDR2 YFSETQ. CDR3 sequence: CASSLQEGYGYTF. For the CDR3, the DNA is TGCGCCAGCAGCCTCCAGGAGGGATATGGCTACACCTTC.

This rearrangement joins TRBV7-6 to TRBJ1-1; 8 bases align to TRBD1. CDR1 and CDR2 (germline): SGHVS, FNYEAQ. The CDR3 contains 18 residues. V was clipped by 5 bases and J by 4 bases; unmatched bases: 18. CDR3 loop: CASSPEVGTGGTGTEAFF. CDR3 nucleotide sequence: TGTGCCAGCAGCCCCGAAGTAGGTACAGGGGGTACGGGCACTGAAGCTTTCTTT.

The chain uses TRBV7-2 and TRBJ2-5; no clear D. Germline-derived CDR1 and CDR2 are SGHTA and FQGNSA. The CDR3 sequence is 11 residues long. Trimming left V 4 bases short and J 9 bases short, with 9 bases between. In DNA, the CDR3 is TGTGCCAGCAGCTCTATTTCGGCCCAGTACTTC. It codes for CASSSISAQYF.

This chain uses TRBV7-2 with TRBJ2-7; D possibly corresponds to TRBD1 (6 bases). V lost 5 bases, J lost 7 bases, and 18 bases lay in between. Per germline, CDR1 SGHTA and CDR2 FQGNSA. CDR3 length: 14 amino acids. CDR3 coding DNA: TGTGCCAGCAGCGCAGGACAGACTCTACGAGAGCAGTACTTC. Protein: CASSAGQTLREQYF.

The J gene is TRBJ2-7, the V gene TRBV9, with D perhaps matching TRBD1 (6 bases). This CDR3 comprises 19 residues. V gave up 2 bases and J gave up 0 bases, with 24 bases separating them. Germline V gives CDR1 SGDLS, CDR2 YYNGEE. This CDR3 is CASSVSAELRGSSSYEQYF. The CDR3 region has the DNA TGTGCCAGCAGCGTGTCGGCCGAACTCAGGGGATCCAGCTCCTACGAGCAGTACTTC. Supplemented by reference TRBV9 and TRBJ2-7, the full variable domain reads DSGVTQTPKHLITATGQRVTLRCSPRSGDLSVYWYQQSLDQGLQFLIQYYNGEERAKGNILERFSAQQFPDLHSELNLSSLELGDSALYFCASSVSAELRGSSSYEQYFGPGTRLTVT.

This clone was observed once. The J gene is TRBJ2-1, the V gene TRBV6-5; D gene uncertain. The CDR3 consists of 15 residues. CDR1 and CDR2 from the germline V gene are MNHEY and SVGAGI. The V and J ends lost 2 bases and 0 bases respectively, with 8 bases between them. In DNA form, the CDR3 reads TGTGCCAGCAGTTACGACCGGAGCTCCTACAATGAGCAGTTCTTC. Amino acid sequence: CASSYDRSSYNEQFF.

The chain is built from TRBV10-3 and TRBJ2-1; 8 nucleotides line up with TRBD1. The CDR3 is 17 residues long. J gave up 3 bases and V 7 bases, and 14 bases lay outside the gene matches. Germline V lookup: CDR1 ENHRY, CDR2 SYGVKD. CDR3 sequence (DNA): TGTGCCATCAAGGACAGGGATTTTGGGGGTATCTACAATGAGCAGTTCTTC. Translation gives CAIKDRDFGGIYNEQFF.

The chain links TRBV4-2 to TRBJ1-4; TRBD1 might be the D (5 bases). In germline, CDR1 is LGHNA, CDR2 YNFKEQ. Trimming removed 0 bases at V and 5 bases at J, with 10 bases between. CDR3 length: 15 amino acids. The CDR3 DNA follows: TGTGCCAGCAGCCAAGAGACAGCTCTCAATGAAAAACTGTTTTTT. Amino acids: CASSQETALNEKLFF.